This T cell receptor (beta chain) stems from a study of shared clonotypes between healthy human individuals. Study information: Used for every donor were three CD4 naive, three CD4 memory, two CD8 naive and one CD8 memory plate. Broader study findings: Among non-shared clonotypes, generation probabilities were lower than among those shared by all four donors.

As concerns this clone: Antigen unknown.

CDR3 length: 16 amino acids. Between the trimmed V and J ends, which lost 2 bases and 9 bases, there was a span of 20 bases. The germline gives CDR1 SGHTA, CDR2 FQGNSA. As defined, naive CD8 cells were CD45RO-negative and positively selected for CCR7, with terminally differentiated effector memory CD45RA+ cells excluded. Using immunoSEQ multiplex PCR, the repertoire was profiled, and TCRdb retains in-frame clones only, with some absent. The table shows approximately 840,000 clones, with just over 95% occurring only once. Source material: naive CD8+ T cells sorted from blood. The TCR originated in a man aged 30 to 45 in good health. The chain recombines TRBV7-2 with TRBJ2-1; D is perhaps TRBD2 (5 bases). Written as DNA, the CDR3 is TGTGCCAGCAGCTTAAACCCGAGAGGGTCAGGTGGTGAGCAGTTCTTC. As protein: CASSLNPRGSGGEQFF.